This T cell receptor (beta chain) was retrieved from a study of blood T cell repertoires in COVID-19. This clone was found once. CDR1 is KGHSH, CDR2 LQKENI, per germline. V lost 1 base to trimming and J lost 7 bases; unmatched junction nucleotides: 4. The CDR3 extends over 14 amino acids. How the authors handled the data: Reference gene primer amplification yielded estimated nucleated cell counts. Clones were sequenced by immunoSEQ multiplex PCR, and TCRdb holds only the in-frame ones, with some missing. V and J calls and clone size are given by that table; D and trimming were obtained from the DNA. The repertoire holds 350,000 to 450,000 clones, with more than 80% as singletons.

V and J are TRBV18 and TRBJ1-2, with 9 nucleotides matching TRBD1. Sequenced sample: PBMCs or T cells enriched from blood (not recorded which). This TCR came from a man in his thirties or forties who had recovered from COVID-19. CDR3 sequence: CASSPRETGGGYTF. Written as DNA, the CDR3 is TGTGCCAGCTCACCACGGGAGACAGGGGGTGGCTACACCTTC.